These 4 T cell receptor beta chains share one sample of origin, sequenced in a study of T cell responses to AZD1222 COVID-19 vaccine. Measured with immunoSEQ multiplex PCR; TCRdb has only the in-frame clones, and not every one. The table shows some 150,000 clones, with approximately 90% occurring only once. The sample here was peripheral blood, taken on day 0 of AZD1222 vaccination. These TCRs come from an adult in good health.

The rearrangement joins TRBV5-4 to TRBJ1-3; D is unclear. The CDR3 consists of 16 residues. Germline assignment: CDR1 SGHNT and CDR2 YYREEE (reference sequence). V dropped 3 bases and J dropped 0 bases, with 13 bases sitting between them. CDR3 nucleotides: TGTGCCAGCAGCTCACGCGTTGGCGACTCTGGAAACACCATATATTTT. It specifies CASSSRVGDSGNTIYF.

The chain employs TRBV27 and TRBJ2-7; 7 bases align to TRBD2. V gave up 6 bases and J gave up 5 bases; unmatched junction bases: 4. The CDR3 has 12 residues. From germline, CDR1 is MNHEY and CDR2 SMNVEV (reference sequence). The CDR3 region has the DNA TGTGCCAGCAGCCGTCGGGGGGACGAGCAGTACTTC. Protein sequence: CASSRRGDEQYF.

The J gene is TRBJ1-4, the V gene TRBV5-1; D unclear. The germline V gene has CDR1 SGHRS and CDR2 YFSETQ. This CDR3 is 13 amino acids long. Trimming shortened V by 4 bases and J by 4 bases, and 8 bases separated the two germline ends. The CDR3: CASSGQSNEKLFF. The CDR3 DNA is TGCGCCAGCAGCGGGCAGAGTAATGAAAAACTGTTTTTT.

Only one count was recorded for this clone. V and J are TRBV5-1 and TRBJ1-1; TRBD1 might be the D (6 bases). Germline V gives CDR1 SGHRS, CDR2 YFSETQ. V was clipped by 1 base and J by 4 bases, with 11 bases between them. The CDR3 is 14 residues long. The CDR3 bases are TGCGCCAGCAGCTTGCAGGGGTTGGCCACTGAAGCTTTCTTT. This gives the protein CASSLQGLATEAFF. Variable domain in full (rest from reference TRBV5-1 and TRBJ1-1): KAGVTQTPRYLIKTRGQQVTLSCSPISGHRSVSWYQQTPGQGLQFLFEYFSETQRNKGNFPGRFSGRQFSNSRSEMNVSTLELGDSALYLCASSLQGLATEAFFGQGTRLTVV.